This T cell receptor (beta chain) originates from a study of STAT5B mutations in CD4+ large granular lymphocyte leukemia. Buffy coats from healthy blood donors served as controls. TCRdb keeps only in-frame clones here, not all; method: immunoSEQ multiplex PCR. The data contain about 30,000 clones, around 80% of them singletons. Worth noting for this clone: Its matching antigen is unknown.

Regarding the study as a whole: CD4-sorted patient repertoires seemed more clonal than healthy CD4+ repertoires. The CD4+ versus CD8+ T-LGLL clonality difference may reflect limited sample size.

The receptor was derived from a human donor in good health. Material for sequencing was CD4+ T cells from blood buffy coats.

The CDR3 reads CASSPTPTNEKLFF. CDR3 sequence (DNA): TGTGCCAGCTCACCAACGCCAACTAATGAAAAACTGTTTTTT. This chain links TRBV18 with TRBJ1-4; D is undetermined. The CDR3 consists of 14 residues. Germline lookup yields CDR1 KGHSH and CDR2 LQKENI. The V end lost 2 bases, the J end lost 0 bases, and 4 bases lay between the germline ends. The entire variable domain, with the rest obtained from reference TRBV18 and TRBJ1-4, is as follows: NAGVMQNPRHLVRRRGQEARLRCSPMKGHSHVYWYRQLPEEGLKFMVYLQKENIIDESGMPKERFSAEFPKEGPSILRIQQVVRGDSAAYFCASSPTPTNEKLFFGSGTQLSVL.